This T cell receptor (beta chain) stems from a study of blood T cell repertoires in COVID-19. Sequencing used immunoSEQ multiplex PCR; TCRdb keeps in-frame clones, though not all of them. The repertoire holds about 320,000 clones, more than 75% seen once, with 1.6% in the top ten. The CDR3 extends over 13 amino acids. The trim removed 5 bases at V and 14 bases at J, leaving 12 bases unmatched. The germline V gene has CDR1 SGHDT and CDR2 YYEEEE. The receptor was derived from a woman aged 45-65 years with acute or convalescent COVID-19. The genes are TRBV5-6 and TRBJ2-2, with TRBD1 identical over 7 bases. Sequences were obtained from peripheral blood. Here the CDR3 reads CASSQRDSRVLFF. CDR3 in DNA: TGTGCCAGCAGTCAGAGGGACAGCCGTGTACTGTTTTTT.